These T cell receptor beta chains were read from a single sample in a study of shared clonotypes between healthy human individuals. Profiled with immunoSEQ multiplex PCR; TCRdb holds only in-frame clones, not every one. The sample comprises under 2,500,000 clones, almost 96% of which are singletons, and more than 0.1% rests with the top ten. The sample consisted of naive CD4+ T cells sorted from blood. These receptors all stem from a man aged 18-30 years in good health. Each CDR3 is given without its conserved first and last residue.

V: TRBV6-1; J: TRBJ2-7; CDR3: ASRRRQGFLEQY
V: TRBV7-9; J: TRBJ2-1; CDR3: ASSFSTYNEQF
V: TRBV28; J: TRBJ1-5; CDR3: ASGQGVRPQH
V: TRBV5-4; J: TRBJ2-7; CDR3: ASSPGTSGNSYEQY
V: TRBV5-1; J: TRBJ2-3; CDR3: ASSSSGPSTDTQY
V: TRBV7-2; J: TRBJ2-3; CDR3: ASRRSGLTQY
V: TRBV6-1; J: TRBJ2-7; CDR3: ASSETAPSYEQY
V: TRBV14; J: TRBJ2-7; CDR3: ASSRSRTGPYEQY
V: TRBV25-1; J: TRBJ1-2; CDR3: ASSEGDRVYGYT
V: TRBV30; J: TRBJ1-4; CDR3: AWSNGQGLEKLF
V: TRBV7-2; J: TRBJ2-3; CDR3: ASSPSGRGTDTQY
V: TRBV10-3; J: TRBJ2-2; CDR3: AISESTGGATGELF
V: TRBV5-1; J: TRBJ2-1; CDR3: ASSLDQGHYNEQF
V: TRBV20-1; J: TRBJ2-3; CDR3: SAAGSDTQY
V: TRBV7-2; J: TRBJ1-4; CDR3: ASSAQTGVGEKLF
V: TRBV2; J: TRBJ2-7; CDR3: ASSGADYEQY
V: TRBV6-5; J: TRBJ2-5; CDR3: ASSRGTAKIETQY
V: TRBV7-2; J: TRBJ2-7; CDR3: ASSKGPGGLYEQY
V: TRBV30; J: TRBJ1-1; CDR3: AWTLLGRETEAF
V: TRBV29-1; J: TRBJ2-1; CDR3: SGGDRPNNEQF
V: TRBV10-3; J: TRBJ2-7; CDR3: AISEPTGTSYEQY
V: TRBV7-2; J: TRBJ1-4; CDR3: ASSLRWSTNEKLF
V: TRBV28; J: TRBJ2-3; CDR3: ASTLPGGADTQY